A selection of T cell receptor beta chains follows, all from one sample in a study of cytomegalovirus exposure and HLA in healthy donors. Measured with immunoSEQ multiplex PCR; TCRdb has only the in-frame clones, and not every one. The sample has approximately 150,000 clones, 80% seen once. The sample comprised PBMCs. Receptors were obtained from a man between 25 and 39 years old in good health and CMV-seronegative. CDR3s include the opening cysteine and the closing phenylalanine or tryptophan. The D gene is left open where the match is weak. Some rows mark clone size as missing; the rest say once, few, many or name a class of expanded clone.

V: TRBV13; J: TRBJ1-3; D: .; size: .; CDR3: CASSQREGNTIYF; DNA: TGTGCCAGCAGTCAAAGGGAGGGAAACACCATATATTTT
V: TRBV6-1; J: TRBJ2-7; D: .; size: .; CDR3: CASSEKSGGTHYEQYF; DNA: TGTGCCAGCAGTGAAAAGAGTGGGGGCACTCACTACGAGCAGTACTTC
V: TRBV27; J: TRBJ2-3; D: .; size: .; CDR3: CASRWRGTDTQYF; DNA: TGTGCCAGCAGGTGGAGGGGCACAGATACGCAGTATTTT
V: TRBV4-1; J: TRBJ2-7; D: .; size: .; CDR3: CASSRIPRGINYEQYF; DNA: TGCGCCAGCAGCCGGATCCCACGAGGGATAAACTACGAGCAGTACTTC
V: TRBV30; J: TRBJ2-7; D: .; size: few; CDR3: CAWKALSLNYEQYF; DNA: TGTGCCTGGAAGGCACTAAGCCTGAATTACGAGCAGTACTTC
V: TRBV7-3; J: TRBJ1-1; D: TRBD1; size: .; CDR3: CASSLTRGPFTEAFF; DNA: TGTGCCAGCAGCTTAACCAGGGGGCCATTCACTGAAGCTTTCTTT
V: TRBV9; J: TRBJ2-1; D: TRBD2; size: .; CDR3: CASSVAGTSLKNEQFF; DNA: TGTGCCAGCAGCGTAGCAGGGACTAGCCTTAAGAATGAGCAGTTCTTC
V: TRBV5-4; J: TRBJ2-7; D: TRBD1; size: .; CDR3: CASSRRPTGDEQYF; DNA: TGTGCCAGCAGCCGCAGACCGACAGGGGACGAGCAGTACTTC
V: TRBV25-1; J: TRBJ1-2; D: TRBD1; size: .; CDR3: CASSGGGWYGYTF; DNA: TGTGCCAGCAGTGGAGGGGGCTGGTATGGCTACACCTTC
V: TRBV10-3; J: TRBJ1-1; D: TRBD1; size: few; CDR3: CAIDRGRDTEAFF; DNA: TGTGCCATCGACAGGGGGCGGGACACTGAAGCTTTCTTT
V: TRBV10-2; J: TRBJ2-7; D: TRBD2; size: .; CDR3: CASSGGSYEQYF; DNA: TGCGCCAGCTCGGGCGGGAGCTACGAGCAGTACTTC
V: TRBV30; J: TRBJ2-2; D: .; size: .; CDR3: CAWRPVGGLIGELFF; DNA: TGTGCCTGGAGGCCAGTCGGGGGGCTAATCGGGGAGCTGTTTTTT
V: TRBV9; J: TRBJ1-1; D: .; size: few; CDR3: CASSVGGRNTEAFF; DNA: TGTGCCAGCAGCGTAGGTGGGCGGAACACTGAAGCTTTCTTT
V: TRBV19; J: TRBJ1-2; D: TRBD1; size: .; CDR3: CASSKDRVGYTF; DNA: TGTGCCAGTAGCAAAGACAGGGTCGGCTACACCTTC
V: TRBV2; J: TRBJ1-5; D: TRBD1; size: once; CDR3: CASSRDSQGNQPQHF; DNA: TGTGCCAGCAGTAGGGACAGCCAAGGCAATCAGCCCCAGCATTTT
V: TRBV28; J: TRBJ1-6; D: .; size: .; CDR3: CANQGTYNSPLHF; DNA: TGTGCCAACCAGGGGACCTATAATTCACCCCTCCACTTT
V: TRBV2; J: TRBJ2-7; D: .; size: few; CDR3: CASNYLPSRGEQYF; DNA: TGTGCCAGCAACTACTTACCCTCTAGGGGCGAGCAGTACTTC
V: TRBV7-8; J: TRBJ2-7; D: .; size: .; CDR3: CASSLASGTASYEQYF; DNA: TGTGCCAGCAGCTTGGCCTCCGGGACTGCCTCCTACGAGCAGTACTTC